Described below is a single T cell receptor beta chain sequence and its context. This entry comes from a study of cytomegalovirus exposure and HLA in healthy donors. Trimming removed 7 bases at V and 4 bases at J, with 14 bases between. Germline CDR1 and CDR2: MNHNS and SASEGT. The CDR3 runs to 13 residues. Primers for the PCR totalled 60 Vbeta and 13 Jbeta. The repertoire was sequenced with immunoSEQ multiplex PCR; TCRdb's copy has only in-frame clones and lacks some. The sample includes 110,000 or so clones, around 77% seen only once; the top ten take about 5%. The sequenced sample consisted of PBMCs. The rearrangement joins TRBV6-1 to TRBJ2-7, with D maybe TRBD2 (5 bases). This receptor was identified in a woman younger than 45 in good health and CMV-seropositive. This chain's CDR3 is CASTVRVRYEQYF. DNA of the CDR3: TGTGCCAGCACTGTGAGGGTCAGATACGAGCAGTACTTC.